This T cell receptor (beta chain) was retrieved from a study of cytomegalovirus exposure and HLA in healthy donors. Study overall: Later, an analysis reported that the approximately 120 validation repertoires had used the same platform as the 500 to 750 first-cohort repertoires. Findings and caveats of the study: Some public TCRs appeared in many individuals, while most sequences were rare. Three chains linked to CMV were shown in vitro to be specific for CMV antigens.

For this clone: Its antigen is unknown.

This CDR3 is 14 amino acids long. V shed 7 bases, J shed 12 bases, and the junction held 15 bases outside the gene matches. CDR1 is MDHEN and CDR2 is SYDVKM in the germline V gene. Produced via immunoSEQ multiplex PCR; TCRdb's table is partial and in-frame only. The table includes about 120,000 clones, around 87% detected once. The TCR was taken from a woman under 30 in good health and CMV-seropositive. This rearrangement joins TRBV28 to TRBJ1-2; 9 bases align to TRBD1. The sample consisted of PBMCs. The CDR3 here is CASTPVRDRGFDTF. The CDR3, as DNA: TGTGCCAGCACCCCGGTGAGAGACAGGGGGTTCGACACCTTC.